The clone carrying this T cell receptor (beta chain) has a count of ten or more. Its specificity is not known. Germline CDR1 and CDR2: SGHRS and YFSETQ. The CDR3 runs 18 residues. V dropped 0 bases and J dropped 1; count of bases not matched to a gene: 10. These data come from a study of breast tumors, draining lymph nodes, adjacent tissues. Regarding the study as a whole: Luminal-like breast cancer showed significantly greater tumor-nontumor repertoire similarity than basal-like breast cancer did. Compared with lymph nodes, tumors were less diverse; compared with nontumor tissue, more.

TCRdb called the multiplex PCR reads again in MiXCR, with one record for every CDR3 protein. Here the sample spans about 180,000 distinct CDR3 sequences, around a third being singletons. Samples came from axillary lymph nodes draining the breast cancer. The sequenced material came from axillary lymph node tissue. V and J are TRBV5-1 and TRBJ1-2; 9 nucleotides agree with TRBD1. This clonotype was obtained from a female donor with breast cancer. Some clones in this sample may be carry-over from other donors' samples. CDR3 loop: CASSLVGSGQGLNYGYTF. The CDR3 bases are TGCGCCAGCAGCTTGGTGGGATCGGGACAGGGACTTAACTATGGCTACACCTTC.